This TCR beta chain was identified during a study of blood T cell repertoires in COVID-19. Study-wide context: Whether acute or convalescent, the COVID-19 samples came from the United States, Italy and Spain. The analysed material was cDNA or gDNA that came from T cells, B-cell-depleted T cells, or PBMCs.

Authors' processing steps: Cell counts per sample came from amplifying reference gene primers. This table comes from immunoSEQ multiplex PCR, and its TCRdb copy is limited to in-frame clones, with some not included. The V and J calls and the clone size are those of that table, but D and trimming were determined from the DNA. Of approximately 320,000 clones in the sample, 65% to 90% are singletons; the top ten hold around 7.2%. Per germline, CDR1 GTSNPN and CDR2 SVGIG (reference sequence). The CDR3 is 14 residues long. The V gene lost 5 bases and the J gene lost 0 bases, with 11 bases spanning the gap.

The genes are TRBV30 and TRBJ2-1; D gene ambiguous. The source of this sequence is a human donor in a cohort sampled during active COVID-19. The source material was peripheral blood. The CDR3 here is CAWHADYSYNEQFF. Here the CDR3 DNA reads TGTGCCTGGCACGCGGATTACTCCTACAATGAGCAGTTCTTC.